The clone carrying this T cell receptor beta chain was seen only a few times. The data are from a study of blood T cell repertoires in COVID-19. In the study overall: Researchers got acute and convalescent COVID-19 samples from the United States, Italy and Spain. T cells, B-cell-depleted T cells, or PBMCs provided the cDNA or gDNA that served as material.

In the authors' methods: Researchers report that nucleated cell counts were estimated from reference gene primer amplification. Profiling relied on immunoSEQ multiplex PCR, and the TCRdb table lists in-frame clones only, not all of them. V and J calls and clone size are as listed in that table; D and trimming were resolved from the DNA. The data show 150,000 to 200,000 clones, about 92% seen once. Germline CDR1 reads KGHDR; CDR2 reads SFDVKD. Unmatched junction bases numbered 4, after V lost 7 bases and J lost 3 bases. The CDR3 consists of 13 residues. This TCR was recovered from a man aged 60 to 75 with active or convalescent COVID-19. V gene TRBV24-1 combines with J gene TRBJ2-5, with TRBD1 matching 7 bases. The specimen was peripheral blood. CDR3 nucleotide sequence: TGTGCCACCAGCCCAGGGACAGAAGAGACCCAGTACTTC. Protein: CATSPGTEETQYF.